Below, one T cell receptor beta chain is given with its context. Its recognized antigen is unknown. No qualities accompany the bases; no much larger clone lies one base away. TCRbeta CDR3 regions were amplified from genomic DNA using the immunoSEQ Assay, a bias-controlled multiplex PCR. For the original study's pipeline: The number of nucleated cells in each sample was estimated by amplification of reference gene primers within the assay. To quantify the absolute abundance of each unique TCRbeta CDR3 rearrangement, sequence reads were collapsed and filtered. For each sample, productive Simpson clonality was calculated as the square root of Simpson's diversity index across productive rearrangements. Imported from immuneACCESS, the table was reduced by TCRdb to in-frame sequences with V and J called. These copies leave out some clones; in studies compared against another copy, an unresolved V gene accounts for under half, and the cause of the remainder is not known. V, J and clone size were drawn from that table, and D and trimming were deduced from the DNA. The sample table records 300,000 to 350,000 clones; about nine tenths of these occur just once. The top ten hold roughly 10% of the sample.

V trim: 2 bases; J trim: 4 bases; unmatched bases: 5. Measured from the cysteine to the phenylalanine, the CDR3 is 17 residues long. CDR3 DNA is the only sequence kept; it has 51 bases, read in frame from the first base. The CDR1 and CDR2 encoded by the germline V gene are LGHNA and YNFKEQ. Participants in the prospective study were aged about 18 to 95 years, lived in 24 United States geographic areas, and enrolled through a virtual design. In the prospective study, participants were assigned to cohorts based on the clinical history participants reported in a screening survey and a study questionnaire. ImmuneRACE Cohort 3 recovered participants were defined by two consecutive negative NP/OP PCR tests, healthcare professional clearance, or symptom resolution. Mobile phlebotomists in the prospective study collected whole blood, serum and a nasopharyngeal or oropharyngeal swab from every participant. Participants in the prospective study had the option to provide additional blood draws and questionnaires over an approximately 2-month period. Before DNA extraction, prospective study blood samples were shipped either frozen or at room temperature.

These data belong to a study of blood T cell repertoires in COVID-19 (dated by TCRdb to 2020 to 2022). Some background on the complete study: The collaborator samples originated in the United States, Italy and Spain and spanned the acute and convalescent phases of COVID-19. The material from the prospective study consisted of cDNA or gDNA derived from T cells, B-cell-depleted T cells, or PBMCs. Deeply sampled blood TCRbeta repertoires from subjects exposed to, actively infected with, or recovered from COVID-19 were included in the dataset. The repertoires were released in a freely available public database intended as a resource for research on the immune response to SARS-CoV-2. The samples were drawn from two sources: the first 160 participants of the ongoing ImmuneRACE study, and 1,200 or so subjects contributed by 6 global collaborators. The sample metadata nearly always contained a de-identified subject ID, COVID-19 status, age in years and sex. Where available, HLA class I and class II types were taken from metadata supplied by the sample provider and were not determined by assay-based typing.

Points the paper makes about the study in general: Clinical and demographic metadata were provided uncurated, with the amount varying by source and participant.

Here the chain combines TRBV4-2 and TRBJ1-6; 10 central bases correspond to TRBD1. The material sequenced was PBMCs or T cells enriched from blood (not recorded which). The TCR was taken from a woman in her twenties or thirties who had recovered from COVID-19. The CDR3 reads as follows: CASSQLRDRGYNSPLHF. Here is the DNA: TGTGCCAGCAGCCAACTCCGGGACAGGGGTTATAATTCACCCCTCCACTTT.